This TCR beta chain was identified in a study of T-cell memory formation after mild COVID-19. About the study: TCR clusters showed largely donor specificity. Study results and caveats: Among CD4+ contracting clones, most were CM and EM, and CD8+ ones EMRA. Pre-infection memory carried some responding clones, suggesting that cross-reactive memory joined. Clones contracting over day 15 to 85 were CD4/CD8 balanced, with later expanders leaning CD4+.

TCRdb used MiXCR to reprocess the 5' RACE reads, holding one entry per CDR3 protein. This sample carries hundreds of thousands of distinct CDR3 sequences, 15% to 20% of them seen once, and the ten largest clones take about 8.1%. The table lists this clonotype with a few counts. Its antigen remains unknown. V shed 5 bases and J 5 bases; nucleotides not matched to a gene: 9. This CDR3 contains 14 residues. The germline gives CDR1 MNHEY, CDR2 SMNVEV (reference sequence). The sequence was collected from an adult woman who had mild COVID-19 (a few samples of this study predate the infection). Cell type and time point are not known. Sequencing input: PBMCs or a T cell subset sorted from them (not recorded which). The rearrangement joins TRBV27 to TRBJ2-7, with 7 positions matching TRBD2. The CDR3 sequence is CASSHTGTTNEQYF. The CDR3 DNA is TGTGCCAGCAGTCATACCGGGACTACTAACGAGCAGTACTTC.